A single T cell receptor beta chain is shown here with its context. TCRdb reworked the 5' RACE reads into one entry per CDR3 protein, no DNA. Recorded here are around 100,000 distinct CDR3 sequences; the top ten clones represent 1.5% to 2%. These data belong to a study of monozygotic twins with inflammatory bowel disease. Per germline, CDR1 MDHEN and CDR2 SYDVKM. The CDR3 is 15 residues long. V usage is TRBV28 and J usage is TRBJ1-5; TCRdb's assignment of TRBD1 cannot be checked, as there is no DNA. This receptor was obtained from a human donor with ulcerative colitis or Crohn's disease, or a healthy co-twin of an affected twin (not recorded which). Sequenced: blood. The CDR3 loop reads CASSYGGGGNQPQHF.